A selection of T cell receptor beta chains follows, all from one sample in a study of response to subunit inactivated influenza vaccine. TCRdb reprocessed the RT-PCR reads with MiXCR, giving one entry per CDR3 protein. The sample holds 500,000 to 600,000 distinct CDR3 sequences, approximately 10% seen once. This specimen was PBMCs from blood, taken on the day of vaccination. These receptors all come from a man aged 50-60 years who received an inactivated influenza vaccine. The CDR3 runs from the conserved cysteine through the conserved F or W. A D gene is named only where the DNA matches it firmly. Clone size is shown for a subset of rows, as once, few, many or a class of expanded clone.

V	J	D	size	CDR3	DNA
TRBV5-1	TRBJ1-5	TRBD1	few	CASSLDQGASQPQHF	TGCGCCAGCAGCTTGGACCAGGGGGCGAGTCAGCCCCAGCATTTT
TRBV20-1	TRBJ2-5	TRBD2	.	CSATGLAGGPGETQYF	TGCAGTGCTACGGGACTAGCGGGGGGGCCAGGGGAGACCCAGTACTTC
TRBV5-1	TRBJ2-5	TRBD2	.	CASSLMTSGPQETQYF	TGCGCCAGCAGCTTGATGACTAGCGGGCCCCAAGAGACCCAGTACTTC
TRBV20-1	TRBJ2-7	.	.	CSARSRDTDSYEQYF	TGCAGTGCTAGGAGCCGGGACACGGACTCCTACGAGCAGTACTTC
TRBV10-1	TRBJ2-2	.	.	CASSEKNTGELFF	TGCGCCAGCAGTGAAAAAAACACCGGGGAGCTGTTTTTT
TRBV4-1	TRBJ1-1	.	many	CASSQEIQLNTEAFF	TGCGCCAGCAGCCAAGAAATTCAGCTGAACACTGAAGCTTTCTTT
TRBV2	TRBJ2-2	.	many	CASSVRDSTTGELFF	TGTGCCAGCAGTGTTCGGGACTCTACCACCGGGGAGCTGTTTTTT
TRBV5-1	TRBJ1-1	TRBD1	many	CASSLRTGNTEAFF	TGCGCCAGCAGCCTTCGGACAGGGAATACTGAAGCTTTCTTT
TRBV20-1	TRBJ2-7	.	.	CSAHGGLLTYELYF	TGCAGTGCTCACGGAGGACTCCTAACCTACGAGCTGTACTTC
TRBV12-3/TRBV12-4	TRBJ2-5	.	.	CASSLIGEVQETQYF	TGTGCCAGCAGTTTGATCGGGGAGGTACAAGAGACCCAGTACTTC
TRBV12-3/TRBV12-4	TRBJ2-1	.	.	CASSTSIQSPSYNEQFF	.
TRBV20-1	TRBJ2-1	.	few	CSARDLSGANNEQFF	TGCAGTGCTAGAGATCTGTCAGGGGCTAACAATGAGCAGTTCTTC
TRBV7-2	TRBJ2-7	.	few	CASSLDPGATYEQYF	TGTGCCAGCAGCTTAGATCCGGGAGCGACCTACGAGCAGTACTTC
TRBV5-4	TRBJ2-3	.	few	CASSSRTDMADTQYF	TGTGCCAGCAGCTCCAGGACAGATATGGCAGATACGCAGTATTTT
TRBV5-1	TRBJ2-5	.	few	CASSLARKIQETQYF	TGCGCCAGCAGCTTGGCCAGGAAAATTCAAGAGACCCAGTACTTC
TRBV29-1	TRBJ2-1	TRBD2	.	CSVVGLAGSSYNEQFF	TGCAGCGTTGTAGGACTAGCGGGAAGCTCCTACAATGAGCAGTTCTTC
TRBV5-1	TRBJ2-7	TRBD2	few	CASSFNTGLAYEQYF	TGCGCCAGCAGCTTTAATACGGGACTAGCCTACGAGCAGTACTTC
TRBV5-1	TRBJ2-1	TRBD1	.	CASSDTKRSGGYNEQFF	TGCGCCAGCAGCGACACTAAGAGGTCAGGGGGTTACAATGAGCAGTTCTTC
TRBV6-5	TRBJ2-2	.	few	CASSLVPNPTGELFF	TGTGCCAGCAGTTTGGTTCCCAACCCCACCGGGGAGCTGTTTTTT
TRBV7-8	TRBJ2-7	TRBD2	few	CASSLGSGSRLEQYF	TGTGCCAGCAGCCTGGGCAGCGGGAGTCGACTCGAGCAGTACTTC
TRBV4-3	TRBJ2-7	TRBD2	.	CASSQGSSGRLRSEQYF	TGCGCCAGCAGCCAAGGTTCTAGCGGGAGGCTCCGGAGTGAGCAGTACTTC
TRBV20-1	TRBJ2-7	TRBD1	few	CSAGQGVTEEQYF	TGCAGTGCTGGACAGGGGGTTACGGAGGAGCAGTACTTC
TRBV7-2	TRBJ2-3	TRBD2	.	CASSLAFTSGGTDTQYF	TGTGCCAGCAGCTTAGCGTTTACTAGCGGCGGGACAGATACGCAGTATTTT
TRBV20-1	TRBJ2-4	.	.	CSARSGLAKNIQYF	TGCAGTGCTAGGAGCGGGTTGGCCAAAAACATTCAGTACTTC
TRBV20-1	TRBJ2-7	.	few	CSAMDSIDEQYF	TGCAGTGCTATGGACAGCATCGACGAGCAGTACTTC
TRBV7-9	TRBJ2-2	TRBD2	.	CAIEPREDTGELFF	TGTGCCATTGAGCCCCGGGAGGACACCGGGGAGCTGTTTTTT
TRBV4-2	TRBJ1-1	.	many	CASSQVSRNTEAFF	TGTGCCAGCAGCCAAGTGTCCAGGAACACTGAAGCTTTCTTT
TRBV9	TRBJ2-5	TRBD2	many	CASSVAPSGGYQTQYF	TGTGCCAGCAGCGTAGCTCCCAGCGGGGGTTATCAGACCCAGTACTTC
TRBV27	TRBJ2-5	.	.	CASSSTVQETQYF	TGTGCCAGCAGTTCCACAGTGCAAGAGACCCAGTACTTC
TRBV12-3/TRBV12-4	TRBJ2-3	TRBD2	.	CASTPGHRGLAGDTDTQYF	TGTGCCAGCACCCCGGGACACCGTGGACTAGCGGGAGACACAGATACGCAGTATTTT
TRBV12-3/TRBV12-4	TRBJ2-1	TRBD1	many	CASTLSPGTARNEQFF	TGTGCCAGCACCTTATCTCCCGGGACAGCTCGAAATGAGCAGTTCTTC
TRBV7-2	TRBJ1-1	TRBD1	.	CASRSTGAETEAFF	TGTGCCAGCAGATCTACAGGGGCTGAAACTGAAGCTTTCTTT
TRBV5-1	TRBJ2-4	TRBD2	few	CASSLVGSGGALDIQYF	TGCGCCAGCAGCTTGGTGGGTAGCGGGGGGGCCTTGGACATTCAGTACTTC
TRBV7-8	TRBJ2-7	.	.	CASRAGTDPSEQYF	TGTGCCAGCAGGGCGGGGACAGATCCATCCGAGCAGTACTTC
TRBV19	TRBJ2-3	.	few	CASLDRLTDTQYF	TGTGCCAGTCTCGACCGCCTCACAGATACGCAGTATTTT
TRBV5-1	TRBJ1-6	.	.	CASRLADNSPLHF	TGCGCCAGCAGGTTGGCAGATAATTCACCCCTCCACTTT
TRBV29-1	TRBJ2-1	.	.	CSVQRQAINEQFF	TGCAGCGTTCAAAGACAGGCTATTAATGAGCAGTTCTTC
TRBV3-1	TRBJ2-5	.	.	CASSQDLGIQETQYF	TGTGCCAGCAGCCAAGATCTGGGGATCCAAGAGACCCAGTACTTC
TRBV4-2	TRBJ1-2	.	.	CASSQGLGTVDGYTF	TGTGCCAGCAGCCAAGGTCTTGGAACAGTAGATGGCTACACCTTC
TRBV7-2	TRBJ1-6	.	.	CASSLVVGGFYNSPLHF	TGTGCCAGCAGCTTAGTAGTGGGGGGCTTCTATAATTCACCCCTCCACTTT
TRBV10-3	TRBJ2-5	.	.	CAISFSASREETQYF	TGTGCCATCAGTTTTTCGGCGTCACGGGAAGAGACCCAGTACTTC
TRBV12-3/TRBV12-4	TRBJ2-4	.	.	CASSFSGTSHNGDIQYF	TGTGCCAGCAGTTTCTCCGGGACATCCCACAATGGGGACATTCAGTACTTC
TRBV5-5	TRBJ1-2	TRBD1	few	CASSTRPGQGNYGYTF	TGTGCCAGCAGCACACGCCCGGGACAGGGGAACTATGGCTACACCTTC
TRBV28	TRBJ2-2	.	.	CASNLGNTGELFF	TGTGCCAGCAACCTTGGGAACACCGGGGAGCTGTTTTTT
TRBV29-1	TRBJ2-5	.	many	CSAEGVFGGRSQYF	TGCAGCGCCGAAGGGGTTTTCGGGGGGCGTAGCCAGTACTTC